These T cell receptor beta chains were read from a single sample in a study of blood T cells in healthy people across ages. TCRdb independently ran MiXCR on the 5' RACE reads; one entry per CDR3 protein. There are under 2 million distinct CDR3 sequences in the sample; around 36% occur only once, and approximately 11% lies in the top ten. Sequencing input: blood. The receptors were sampled from a woman in her twenties or thirties in good health. CDR3s include the opening cysteine and the closing phenylalanine or tryptophan. D genes are given only for firm matches. Clone size, where shown, is once, few, many, or a class for clones that have expanded.

>many|TRBJ2-7|NA|TRBV29-1
TGCAGCGTCCAAAGTGCGACCCAGTACGAGCAGTACTTC
CSVQSATQYEQYF
>NA|TRBJ1-2|NA|TRBV9
TGTGCCAGCAGTCACAGGACGGATACGACGGCCTATGGCTACACCTTC
CASSHRTDTTAYGYTF
>NA|TRBJ2-3|NA|TRBV4-1
TGCGCCAGCAGCCAACCTTTTTCTGGTGATGCGCAGTATTTT
CASSQPFSGDAQYF
>few|TRBJ2-1|NA|TRBV7-9
TGTGCCAGCAGTACCCGGCGGGACGGATACAATGAGCAGTTCTTC
CASSTRRDGYNEQFF
>many|TRBJ2-7|TRBD1|TRBV29-1
TGCAGCGTTGAAATCCAGGGTACAGGGGGGCAGTACTTC
CSVEIQGTGGQYF
>few|TRBJ2-7|NA|TRBV28
TGTGCCAGCAGTTCCGGGAGCTTCTCCTACGAGCAGTACTTC
CASSSGSFSYEQYF
>NA|TRBJ1-6|NA|TRBV30
TGTGCCTGGAGTGAGACCATTATGAGCTCCTATAATTCACCCCTCCACTTT
CAWSETIMSSYNSPLHF
>NA|TRBJ2-7|NA|TRBV18
TGTGCCAGCTCACCGGTCGAACTCAGAACCTACGAGCAGTACTTC
CASSPVELRTYEQYF
>few|TRBJ1-6|NA|TRBV20-1
TGCAGTGCTAGACAGGCAGATTCACCCCTCCATTTT
CSARQADSPLHF
>many|TRBJ2-7|TRBD1|TRBV29-1
TGCAGCGTCTATTCTGACAGGGGGCCCTACGAGCAGTACTTC
CSVYSDRGPYEQYF
>NA|TRBJ1-3|NA|TRBV5-5
TGTGCCAGCAGCCCCCAGGGGAACTCCGGAAACACCATATATTTT
CASSPQGNSGNTIYF
>NA|TRBJ2-3|TRBD1|TRBV11-3
TGTGCCAGCAGCCGACAGGGGTCAAGCACAGATACGCAGTATTTT
CASSRQGSSTDTQYF
>NA|TRBJ2-1|NA|TRBV7-3
TGTGCCAGCAGCTTACTTAGTTCGGGTGAGCAGTTCTTC
CASSLLSSGEQFF
>once|TRBJ2-7|TRBD2|TRBV7-3
TGTGCCAGCAGCTTAAGGCCTAGCGGGACCCTCTACGAGCAGTACTTC
CASSLRPSGTLYEQYF
>few|TRBJ2-5|TRBD2|TRBV6-1
TGTGCCAGCATAATTAGCGGGAGGTACCAAGAGACCCAGTACTTC
CASIISGRYQETQYF
>few|TRBJ2-2|TRBD2|TRBV20-1
TGCAGTGCTAGAGATCTGTCGGGGGGGCCTTCCGGGGAGCTGTTTTTT
CSARDLSGGPSGELFF
>NA|TRBJ2-7|TRBD1|TRBV2
TGTGCCAGCAGGGCTACAGGGGTCGGCTACGAGCAGTACTTC
CASRATGVGYEQYF
>NA|TRBJ1-2|NA|TRBV20-1
TGCAGTGCTAGAAAAAGCGGGAGACAGAAGTATAACTATGGCTACACCTTC
CSARKSGRQKYNYGYTF
>NA|TRBJ2-7|NA|TRBV28
TGTGCCAGCAGTTTTTTCGGGAAAACCTACGAGCAGTACTTC
CASSFFGKTYEQYF
>NA|TRBJ2-7|NA|TRBV5-1
TGCGCCAGCGGACATGGACGAGACTACGAGCAGTACTTC
CASGHGRDYEQYF
>many|TRBJ1-2|TRBD1|TRBV6-1
TGTGCCAGCAGTGGACAGGGGGCAGTCAAATCGGGCTATGGCTACACCTTC
CASSGQGAVKSGYGYTF
>few|TRBJ1-2|TRBD1|TRBV20-1
TGCAGTGCTAGGACAGGGGAGTATGGCTACACCTTC
CSARTGEYGYTF
>NA|TRBJ2-5|NA|TRBV6-6
TGTGCCAGCAGGACCCCGTACCAAGAGACCCAGTACTTC
CASRTPYQETQYF
>few|TRBJ2-1|TRBD2|TRBV5-1
TGCGCCAGCAGCTTCGGACTAGCGGGGAACAATGAGCAGTTCTTC
CASSFGLAGNNEQFF